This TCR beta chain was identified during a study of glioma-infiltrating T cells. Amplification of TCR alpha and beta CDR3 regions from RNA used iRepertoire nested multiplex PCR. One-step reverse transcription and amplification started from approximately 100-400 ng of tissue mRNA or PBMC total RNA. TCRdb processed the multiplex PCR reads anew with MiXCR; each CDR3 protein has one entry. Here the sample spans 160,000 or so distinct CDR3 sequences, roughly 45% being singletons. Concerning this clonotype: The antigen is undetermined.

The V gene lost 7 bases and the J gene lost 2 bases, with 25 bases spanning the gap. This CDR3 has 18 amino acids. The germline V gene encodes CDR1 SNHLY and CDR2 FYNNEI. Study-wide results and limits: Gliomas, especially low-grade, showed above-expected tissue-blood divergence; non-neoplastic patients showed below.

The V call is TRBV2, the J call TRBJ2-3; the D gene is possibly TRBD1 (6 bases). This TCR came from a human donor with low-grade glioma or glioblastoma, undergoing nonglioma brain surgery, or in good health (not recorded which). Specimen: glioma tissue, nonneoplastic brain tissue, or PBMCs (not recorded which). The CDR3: CASIRGALWGLNTDTQYF. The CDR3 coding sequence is TGTGCCAGCATTCGCGGCGCCCTCTGGGGGCTCAACACAGATACGCAGTATTTT.